These T cell receptor beta chains were read from a single sample in a study of cytomegalovirus exposure and HLA in healthy donors. Produced via immunoSEQ multiplex PCR; TCRdb's table is partial and in-frame only. Of over 110,000 clones in the sample, 75% to 90% were seen once. The sequencing input was PBMCs. These receptors were obtained from a man aged 35 to 55 in good health and CMV-seronegative. The CDR3 runs from the conserved cysteine through the conserved F or W.

>TRBJ2-5|16|TRBV4-3
CASSQGGGGAMETQYF
>TRBJ1-6|14|TRBV28
CASSLSLGGQPLHF
>TRBJ1-1|14|TRBV9
CASSERGGGSEAFF
>TRBJ2-1|14|TRBV19
CASSKQSRGNEQFF
>TRBJ1-2|14|TRBV5-1
CASSLTGPAGGYTF
>TRBJ1-2|16|TRBV7-9
CASSLGKSPGRDGYTF
>TRBJ2-2|15|TRBV5-4
CASSETLGFNGELFF
>TRBJ1-2|12|TRBV30
CAWSPGVGGYTF
>TRBJ2-2|16|TRBV7-2
CASRDRSGGLWRELFF
>TRBJ1-4|14|TRBV7-9
CASTIGATNEKLFF
>TRBJ1-2|16|TRBV5-5
CASRLGPRDSNYGYTF
>TRBJ1-6|17|TRBV19
CASSIDPRGPGDSPLHF
>TRBJ2-1|14|TRBV27
CASTLAGGPNEQFF
>TRBJ1-2|15|TRBV19
CASSIDQTGVGGYTF
>TRBJ2-5|17|TRBV18
CASSPEEQGYSQETQYF
>TRBJ1-5|15|TRBV6-5
CASSPTGIGNQPQHF